This T cell receptor (beta chain) was profiled in a study of blood T cells in healthy people across ages. Study-level results: Older individuals had lower TCR beta diversity per million T cells (the decline was roughly linear).

Every donor contributed roughly 10 milliliters of peripheral blood by blood draw. Isolation per sample recovered at least 6.5 million PBMCs. Combining a sample-barcoded 5' primer with a J-beta primer mix, a second PCR ran for roughly 7 to 12 cycles. The template-switch adaptor, which had 12 random nucleotides, put a tag on each cDNA molecule. TCRdb re-derived calls from the 5' RACE reads in MiXCR, one entry per CDR3 protein. Seen here are roughly 800,000 distinct CDR3 sequences, 40% to 65% observed once, and the top ten hold roughly 40%. In regard to this clonotype: Its target is not known.

Germline V gene data show CDR1 as SQVTM and CDR2 as ANQGSEA. Trimming cost V 4 bases and J 0 bases, with 15 bases left between them. The length of the CDR3 is 16 residues. The chain couples TRBV29-1 to TRBJ1-4, with D maybe TRBD1 (6 bases). This clonotype was sampled from a man older than 75 in good health. The specimen was blood. For the CDR3, the DNA is TGCAGCGTTGGAGACAGGTCCGGTGCAACTAATGAAAAACTGTTTTTT. Amino acid sequence: CSVGDRSGATNEKLFF.